This T cell receptor beta chain was obtained from a study of blood T cells in healthy people across ages. PCR was performed a second time for about 6 to 12 cycles using a sample-barcoded 5' primer and a J-beta primer mix. TCRdb processed the 5' RACE reads anew with MiXCR; each CDR3 protein has one entry. The sample contains about 650,000 distinct CDR3 sequences, about a third of which appear only once. The CDR3 loop spans 16 amino acids. The germline V gene encodes CDR1 LNHNV and CDR2 YYDKDF (reference sequence). Trimming took 1 base from V and 11 from J; bases not matched to a gene: 13. Worth noting for this clonotype: A much bigger clone sits one base away, suggesting this may be a read error.

The chain employs TRBV15 and TRBJ2-5; 10 nucleotides line up with TRBD1. Sequencing was carried out using blood. This TCR derives from a woman older than 75 in good health. The CDR3 DNA reads as TGTGCCACCAGCAGAGGTTCCCGGGACAGGGGCCATGAGCAGTACTTC. This codes for CATSRGSRDRGHEQYF.